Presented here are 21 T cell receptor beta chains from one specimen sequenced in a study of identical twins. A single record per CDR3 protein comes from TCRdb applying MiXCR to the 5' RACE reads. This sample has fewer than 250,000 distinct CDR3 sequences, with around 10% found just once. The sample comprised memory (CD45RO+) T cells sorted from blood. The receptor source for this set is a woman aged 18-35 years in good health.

The CDR3 loop reads CSARNLLKTTDTQYF. The CDR3 DNA is TGCAGTGCTAGAAACCTCCTTAAAACCACAGATACGCAGTATTTT. V gene TRBV20-1 combines with J gene TRBJ2-3; D is undetermined. The CDR3 sequence is 15 residues long. Germline values: CDR1 DFQATT, CDR2 SNEGSKA (reference sequence). V gave up 2 bases and J gave up 2 bases, with 14 bases separating them.

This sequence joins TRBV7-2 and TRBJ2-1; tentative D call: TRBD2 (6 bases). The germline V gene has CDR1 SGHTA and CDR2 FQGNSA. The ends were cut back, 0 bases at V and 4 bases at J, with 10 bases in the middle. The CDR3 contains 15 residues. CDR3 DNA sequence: TGTGCCAGCAGCTTAGCGGCGGGACCGTACAATGAGCAGTTCTTC. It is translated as CASSLAAGPYNEQFF.

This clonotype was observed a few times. In DNA form, the CDR3 reads TGTGCCAGCAGTTACTCGGGGAGCGGGGGGCTCCCCCTAACGCAGTATTTT. Amino acid sequence: CASSYSGSGGLPLTQYF. V gene TRBV6-5 combines with J gene TRBJ2-3; 9 nucleotides agree with TRBD2. The CDR3 sequence is 17 residues long. Germline V gene data show CDR1 as MNHEY and CDR2 as SVGAGI. V was pared by 0 bases and J by 9 bases, with 13 bases of the junction left unmatched.

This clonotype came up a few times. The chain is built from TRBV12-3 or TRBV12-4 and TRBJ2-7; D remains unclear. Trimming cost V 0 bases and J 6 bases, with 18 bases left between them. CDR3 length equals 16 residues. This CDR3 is CASSLATHRSDAEQYF. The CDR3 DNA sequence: TGTGCCAGCAGTTTAGCAACCCACCGGTCCGATGCCGAGCAGTACTTC.

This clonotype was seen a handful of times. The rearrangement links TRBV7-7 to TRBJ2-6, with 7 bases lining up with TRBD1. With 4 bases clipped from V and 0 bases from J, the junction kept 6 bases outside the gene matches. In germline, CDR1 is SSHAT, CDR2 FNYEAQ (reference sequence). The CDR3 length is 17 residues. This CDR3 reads CASSSRTGSSGANVLTF. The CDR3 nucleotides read TGTGCCAGCAGCTCGCGGACAGGAAGCTCTGGGGCCAACGTCCTGACTTTC.

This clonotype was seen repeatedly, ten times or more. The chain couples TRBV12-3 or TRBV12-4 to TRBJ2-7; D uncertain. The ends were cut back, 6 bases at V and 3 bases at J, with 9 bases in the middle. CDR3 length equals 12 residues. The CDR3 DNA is TGTGCCAGCAGCCCGTACGGCTACGAGCAGTACTTC. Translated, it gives CASSPYGYEQYF.

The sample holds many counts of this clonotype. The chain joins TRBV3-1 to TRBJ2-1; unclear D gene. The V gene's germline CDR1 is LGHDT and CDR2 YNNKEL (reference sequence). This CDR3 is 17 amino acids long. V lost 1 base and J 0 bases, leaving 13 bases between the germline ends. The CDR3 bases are TGTGCCAGCAGCCAAGTGTTCCGGGCCTCCTCCTACAATGAGCAGTTCTTC. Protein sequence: CASSQVFRASSYNEQFF.

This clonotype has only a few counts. CDR3 in amino acids: CASSPRTSASYEQYF. The CDR3 DNA is TGTGCCAGCAGCCCTCGGACTAGCGCTTCCTACGAGCAGTACTTC. The J gene is TRBJ2-7, the V gene TRBV6-1, with TRBD2 matching over 9 bases. Looked up from germline, CDR1 is MNHNS and CDR2 is SASEGT. CDR3 size: 15 residues. V dropped 6 bases and J dropped 1; count of bases not matched to a gene: 7.

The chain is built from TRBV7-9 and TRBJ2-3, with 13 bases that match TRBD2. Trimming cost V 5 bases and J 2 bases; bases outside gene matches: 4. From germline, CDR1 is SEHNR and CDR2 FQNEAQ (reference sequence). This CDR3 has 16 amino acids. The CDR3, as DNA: TGTGCCAGCAGCCCCGGACTAGCGGGGGACACAGATACGCAGTATTTT. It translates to CASSPGLAGDTDTQYF.

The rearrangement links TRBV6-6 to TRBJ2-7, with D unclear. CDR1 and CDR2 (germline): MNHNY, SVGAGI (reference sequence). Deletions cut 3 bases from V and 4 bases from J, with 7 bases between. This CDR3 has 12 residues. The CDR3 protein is CASSYNYYEQYF. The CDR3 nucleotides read TGTGCCAGCAGTTATAACTATTACGAGCAGTACTTC.

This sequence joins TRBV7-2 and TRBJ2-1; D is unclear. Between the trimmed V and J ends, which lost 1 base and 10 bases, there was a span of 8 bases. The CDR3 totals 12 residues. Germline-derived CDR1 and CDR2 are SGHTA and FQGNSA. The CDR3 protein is CASSLDRFEQFF. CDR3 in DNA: TGTGCCAGCAGCTTAGATCGGTTCGAGCAGTTCTTC. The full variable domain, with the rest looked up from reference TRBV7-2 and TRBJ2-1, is GAGVSQSPSNKVTEKGKDVELRCDPISGHTALYWYRQSLGQGLEFLIYFQGNSAPDKSGLPSDRFSAERTGGSVSTLTIQRTQQEDSAVYLCASSLDRFEQFFGPGTRLTVL.

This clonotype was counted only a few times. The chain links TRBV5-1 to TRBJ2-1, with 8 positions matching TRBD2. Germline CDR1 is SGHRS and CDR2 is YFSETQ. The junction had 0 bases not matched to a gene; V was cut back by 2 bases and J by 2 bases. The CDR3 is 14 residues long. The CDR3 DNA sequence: TGCGCCAGCAGCTTCGGGGGGGCCTACAATGAGCAGTTCTTC. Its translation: CASSFGGAYNEQFF.

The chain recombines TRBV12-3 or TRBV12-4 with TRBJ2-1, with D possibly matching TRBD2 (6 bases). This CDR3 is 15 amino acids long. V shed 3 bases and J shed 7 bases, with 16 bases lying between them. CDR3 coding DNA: TGTGCCAGCAGTTTCGGGGGTTTTTCTCAGAATGAGCAGTTCTTC. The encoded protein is CASSFGGFSQNEQFF.

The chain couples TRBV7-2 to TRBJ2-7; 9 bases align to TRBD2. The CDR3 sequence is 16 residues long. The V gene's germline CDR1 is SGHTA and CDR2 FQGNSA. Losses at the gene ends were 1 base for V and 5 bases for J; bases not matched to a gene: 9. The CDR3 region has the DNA TGTGCCAGCAGCTTAGGTGGCGGGAGGGGACTGCACGAGCAGTACTTC. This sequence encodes CASSLGGGRGLHEQYF.

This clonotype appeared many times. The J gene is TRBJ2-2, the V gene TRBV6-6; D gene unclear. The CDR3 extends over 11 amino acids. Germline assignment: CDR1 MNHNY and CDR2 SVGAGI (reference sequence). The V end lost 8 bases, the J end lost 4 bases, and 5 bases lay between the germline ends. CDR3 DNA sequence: TGTGCCAGCCGCGCCACCGGGGAGCTGTTTTTT. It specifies CASRATGELFF.

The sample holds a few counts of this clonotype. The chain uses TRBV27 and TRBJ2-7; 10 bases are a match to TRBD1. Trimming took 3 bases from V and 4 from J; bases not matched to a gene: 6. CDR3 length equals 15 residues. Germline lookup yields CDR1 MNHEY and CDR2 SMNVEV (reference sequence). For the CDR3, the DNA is TGTGCCAGCAGTTTCCTCGACAGGGGGCTGTACGAGCAGTACTTC. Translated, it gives CASSFLDRGLYEQYF.

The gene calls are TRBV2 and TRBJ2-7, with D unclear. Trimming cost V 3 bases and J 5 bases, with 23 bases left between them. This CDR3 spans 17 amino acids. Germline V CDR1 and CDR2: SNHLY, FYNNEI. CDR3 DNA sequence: TGTGCCAGCAGTGATGGTTTGGGCTCCCCCGTACCCCACGAGCAGTACTTC. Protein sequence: CASSDGLGSPVPHEQYF. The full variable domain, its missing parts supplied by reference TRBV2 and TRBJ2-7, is EPEVTQTPSHQVTQMGQEVILRCVPISNHLYFYWYRQILGQKVEFLVSFYNNEISEKSEIFDDQFSVERPDGSNFTLKIRSTKLEDSAMYFCASSDGLGSPVPHEQYFGPGTRLTVT.

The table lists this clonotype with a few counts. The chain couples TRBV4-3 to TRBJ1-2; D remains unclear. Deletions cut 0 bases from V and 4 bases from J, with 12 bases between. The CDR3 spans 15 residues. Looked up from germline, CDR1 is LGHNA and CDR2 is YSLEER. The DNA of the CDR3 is TGCGCCAGCAGCCAAGAACTTGCAACCGTCTATGGCTACACCTTC. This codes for CASSQELATVYGYTF.

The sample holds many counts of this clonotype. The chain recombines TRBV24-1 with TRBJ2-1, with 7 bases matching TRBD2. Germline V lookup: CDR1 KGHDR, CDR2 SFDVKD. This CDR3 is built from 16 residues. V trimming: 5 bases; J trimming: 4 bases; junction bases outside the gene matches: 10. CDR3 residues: CATSAPTSMGYNEQFF. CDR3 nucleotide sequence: TGTGCCACCAGTGCCCCGACTAGCATGGGGTACAATGAGCAGTTCTTC.

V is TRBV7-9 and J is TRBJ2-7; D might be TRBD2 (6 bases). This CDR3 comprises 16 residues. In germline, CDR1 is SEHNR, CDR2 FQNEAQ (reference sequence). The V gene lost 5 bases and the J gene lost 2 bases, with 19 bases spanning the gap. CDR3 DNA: TGTGCCAGCAGCCCAGAGATCGGTAGCGGAACCTACGAGCAGTACTTC. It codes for CASSPEIGSGTYEQYF.

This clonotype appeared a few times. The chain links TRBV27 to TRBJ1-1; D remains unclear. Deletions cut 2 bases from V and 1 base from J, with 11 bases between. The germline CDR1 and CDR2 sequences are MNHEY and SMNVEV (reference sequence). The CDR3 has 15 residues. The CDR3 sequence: CASSLSYGKNTEAFF. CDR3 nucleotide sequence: TGTGCCAGCAGTTTAAGTTACGGGAAGAACACTGAAGCTTTCTTT.